One and the same sample provided the 17 T cell receptor beta chains below, sequenced in a study of T-cell reconstitution after alpha-beta-depleted transplantation in children. Unique molecular identifiers were incorporated when the TCRbeta library was constructed. TCRdb recomputed calls from the PCR reads with MiXCR, one row per CDR3 protein. The data show hundreds of thousands of distinct CDR3 sequences, roughly a tenth seen once. Material: PBMCs from the stem cell graft donor, obtained from the stem cell graft. Receptors originate from a human donor who donated a stem cell graft to a child with acute myeloid leukemia.

This rearrangement joins TRBV29-1 to TRBJ2-7; D not resolved. Trimming removed 1 base from V and 4 bases from J, with 14 bases in between. The germline V gene has CDR1 SQVTM and CDR2 ANQGSEA. CDR3 length: 14 amino acids. The CDR3 region is CSVEGRKRHYEQYF. CDR3 DNA: TGCAGCGTTGAAGGACGTAAACGACATTACGAGCAGTACTTC.

This clonotype occurred a few times. The V call is TRBV12-3 or TRBV12-4, the J call TRBJ2-2; D not certain. The CDR3 covers 13 residues. V dropped 6 bases and J dropped 5 bases, with 10 bases sitting between them. CDR3 sequence: CASSNDRTGELFF. The CDR3 nucleotides are TGTGCCAGCAGCAACGATAGGACCGGGGAGCTGTTTTTT.

This sequence joins TRBV7-2 and TRBJ2-2; D remains unclear. In germline, CDR1 is SGHTA, CDR2 FQGNSA. Deletions cut 0 bases from V and 1 base from J, with 3 bases between. The CDR3 runs 14 residues. The CDR3 DNA reads as TGTGCCAGCAGCTTAGCTAGGAACACCGGGGAGCTGTTTTTT. It yields the protein CASSLARNTGELFF.

In this sample, this clonotype turned up many times. This chain uses TRBV7-2 with TRBJ1-1, with D possibly TRBD1 on 5 matching bases. The germline gives CDR1 SGHTA, CDR2 FQGNSA. The CDR3 contains 14 residues. The V end was cut by 5 bases, the J end by 10 bases, with 20 bases between. The CDR3 spells CASSVRPQGYGAFF. In DNA form, the CDR3 reads TGTGCCAGCAGCGTACGGCCGCAGGGTTATGGAGCTTTCTTT. Complete variable domain (other parts from reference TRBV7-2 and TRBJ1-1): GAGVSQSPSNKVTEKGKDVELRCDPISGHTALYWYRQSLGQGLEFLIYFQGNSAPDKSGLPSDRFSAERTGGSVSTLTIQRTQQEDSAVYLCASSVRPQGYGAFFGQGTRLTVV.

The chain recombines TRBV11-2 with TRBJ2-1; 12 positions agree with TRBD2. V shed 8 bases and J 7 bases; nucleotides not matched to a gene: 18. The germline gives CDR1 SGHAT, CDR2 FQNNGV. This CDR3 contains 18 residues. Written as DNA, the CDR3 is TGTGCCAGCCGATCCAGGGGGGAACTAGCGGGAGGCTGGAATGAGCAGTTCTTC. Its translation: CASRSRGELAGGWNEQFF.

The rearrangement joins TRBV27 to TRBJ2-5; 13 bases agree with TRBD2. The V and J ends lost 5 bases and 9 bases, in that order; junction bases with no gene match: 12. The length of the CDR3 is 16 residues. Germline CDR1 MNHEY, CDR2 SMNVEV (reference sequence). Here the CDR3 DNA reads TGTGCCAGCAGTCTCGCAAAAAGGACTAGCGGGAGAGCCCAGTACTTC. Translating gives CASSLAKRTSGRAQYF.

This clonotype appeared many times. The chain links TRBV12-3 or TRBV12-4 to TRBJ2-1; 10 nucleotides agree with TRBD2. V lost 3 bases, J lost 9 bases, and 8 bases stayed unmatched. CDR3 length: 15 residues. CDR3 amino acids: CASSFGLAGATEQFF. The DNA for the CDR3 is TGTGCCAGCAGTTTTGGGCTAGCGGGAGCGACTGAGCAGTTCTTC.

The chain uses TRBV24-1 and TRBJ2-1; D is uncertain. The germline gives CDR1 KGHDR, CDR2 SFDVKD. The CDR3 covers 12 residues. Trimming stripped 8 bases from V and 2 bases from J, with 6 bases between. CDR3 sequence: CATKGTYNEQFF. DNA of the CDR3: TGTGCCACCAAGGGAACCTACAATGAGCAGTTCTTC.

In its sample, this clonotype was seen once. CDR3 region: CASSPDGRRTDTQYF. Here the CDR3 DNA reads TGTGCCAGCAGCCCGGACGGGCGTCGGACAGATACGCAGTATTTT. The chain combines TRBV25-1 with TRBJ2-3; D is undetermined. The V and J ends lost 6 bases and 3 bases respectively, with 16 bases between them. The CDR3 length is 15 residues. CDR1 is MGHDK and CDR2 is SYGVNS in the germline V gene.

The chain has TRBV18 and TRBJ2-3, with D tentatively TRBD2 (5 bases). The V end lost 5 bases, the J end lost 6 bases, and 18 bases lay between the germline ends. CDR3 length equals 15 residues. The germline V gene has CDR1 KGHSH and CDR2 LQKENI. CDR3 region: CASSGLLSVGDTQYF. The CDR3 bases are TGTGCCAGCTCAGGCCTCCTTAGCGTGGGGGATACGCAGTATTTT.

This clonotype was detected ten times or more. V and J are TRBV24-1 and TRBJ2-1, with 12 bases fitting TRBD2. The V gene end was trimmed by 4 bases and the J gene end by 6 bases; junction bases not matched to a gene: 9. The germline gives CDR1 KGHDR, CDR2 SFDVKD. The CDR3 consists of 17 residues. In nucleotides, the CDR3 is TGTGCCACCAGTGACCACCTCACTAGCGGGAGGCTCAATGAGCAGTTCTTC. This encodes CATSDHLTSGRLNEQFF.

The V gene is TRBV5-1, the J gene TRBJ2-4; TRBD1 might be the D (6 bases). Germline assignment: CDR1 SGHRS and CDR2 YFSETQ. The V and J ends lost 0 bases and 3 bases respectively, with 10 bases between them. This CDR3 spans 15 amino acids. CDR3 sequence: CASSLGQGFKNIQYF. The CDR3 DNA is TGCGCCAGCAGCTTGGGCCAGGGGTTCAAAAACATTCAGTACTTC.

This clonotype has a count of ten or more. The CDR3 protein is CSVDVGFTDTQYF. The CDR3 nucleotides are TGCAGCGTTGACGTGGGTTTCACAGATACGCAGTATTTT. This chain connects TRBV29-1 to TRBJ2-3; D unclear. The CDR3 spans 13 residues. CDR1 is SQVTM and CDR2 is ANQGSEA in the germline V gene. The germline V and J ends were trimmed by 3 bases and 2 bases, with 9 bases remaining between them.

There are a few counts of this clonotype. The chain combines TRBV6-2 or TRBV6-3 with TRBJ1-6, with 10 bases aligning to TRBD1. J was trimmed by 7 bases and V by 8 bases; bases with no gene match: 5. Germline V gene lookup returns CDR1 MNHEY and CDR2 SVGEGT. This CDR3 comprises 14 residues. CDR3 region: CASGRDRGNSPLHF. The CDR3 coding sequence is TGTGCCAGCGGGCGGGACAGGGGAAATTCACCCCTCCACTTT.

This clonotype came up many times. This chain connects TRBV20-1 to TRBJ2-3; D not certain. V gave up 5 bases and J gave up 4 bases, with 7 bases separating them. CDR1 DFQATT and CDR2 SNEGSKA come from the germline V gene (reference sequence). The CDR3 spans 11 residues. The CDR3 is CSAPFSDTQYF. CDR3 nucleotide sequence: TGCAGTGCTCCCTTTTCAGATACGCAGTATTTT.

The chain couples TRBV6-2 or TRBV6-3 to TRBJ2-1, with 14 bases identical to TRBD2. The J segment lost 7 bases and the V segment lost 8 bases, leaving 4 bases of the junction unmatched. CDR3 length: 14 amino acids. The germline V gene encodes CDR1 MNHEY and CDR2 SVGEGT. The CDR3 here is CASSWTSGRNEQFF. CDR3 in DNA: TGTGCCAGCTCCTGGACTAGCGGGAGGAATGAGCAGTTCTTC.

This clonotype appeared many times. The chain uses TRBV27 and TRBJ2-1; 7 bases are a match to TRBD2. Germline V gives CDR1 MNHEY, CDR2 SMNVEV (reference sequence). V shed 2 bases and J 2 bases; nucleotides not matched to a gene: 3. The CDR3 has 15 residues. The CDR3 bases are TGTGCCAGCAGTTTAACTGCGGGAGCCTACAATGAGCAGTTCTTC. It is translated as CASSLTAGAYNEQFF.